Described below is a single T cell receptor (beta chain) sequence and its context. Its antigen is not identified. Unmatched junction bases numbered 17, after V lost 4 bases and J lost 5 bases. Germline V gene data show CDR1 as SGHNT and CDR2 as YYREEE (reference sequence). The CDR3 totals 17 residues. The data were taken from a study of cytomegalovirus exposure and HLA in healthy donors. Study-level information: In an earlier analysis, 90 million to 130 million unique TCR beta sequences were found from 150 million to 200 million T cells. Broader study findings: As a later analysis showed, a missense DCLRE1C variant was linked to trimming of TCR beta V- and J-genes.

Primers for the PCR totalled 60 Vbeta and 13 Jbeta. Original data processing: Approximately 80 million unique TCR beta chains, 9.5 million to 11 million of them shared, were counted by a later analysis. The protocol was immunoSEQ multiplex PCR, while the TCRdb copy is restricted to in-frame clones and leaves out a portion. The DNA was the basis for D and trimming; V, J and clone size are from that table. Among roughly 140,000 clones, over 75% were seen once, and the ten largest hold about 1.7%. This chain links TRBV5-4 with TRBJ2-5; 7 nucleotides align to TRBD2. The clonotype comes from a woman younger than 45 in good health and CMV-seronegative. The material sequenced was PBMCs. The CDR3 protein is CASSLPTGGEDAETQYF. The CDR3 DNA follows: TGTGCCAGCAGCCTACCTACTGGGGGGGAGGACGCGGAGACCCAGTACTTC.